The 6 T cell receptor beta chains given below trace back to one sample, sequenced in a study of cytomegalovirus exposure and HLA in healthy donors. PCR employed 60 Vbeta and 13 Jbeta primers. Sequencing was performed with immunoSEQ multiplex PCR; in TCRdb, only in-frame clones are kept and a portion is missing. The table shows 100,000 or so clones, with 76% occurring only once. Sequencing was carried out using PBMCs. These receptor sequences come from a man between 35 and 55 years old in good health and CMV-seronegative.

In nucleotides, the CDR3 is TGTGCCAGCAGCTTGGACAGGGGGCTGGAGACCCAGTACTTC. Translated, it gives CASSLDRGLETQYF. The rearrangement joins TRBV7-2 to TRBJ2-5; TRBD1 aligns across 11 bases. The V gene's germline CDR1 is SGHTA and CDR2 FQGNSA. The CDR3 loop spans 14 amino acids. Losses at the gene ends were 3 bases for V and 5 bases for J; bases not matched to a gene: 2. Based on the CDR3 plus reference TRBV7-2 and TRBJ2-5, the full variable domain is GAGVSQSPSNKVTEKGKDVELRCDPISGHTALYWYRQSLGQGLEFLIYFQGNSAPDKSGLPSDRFSAERTGGSVSTLTIQRTQQEDSAVYLCASSLDRGLETQYFGPGTRLLVL.

This chain joins TRBV10-2 and TRBJ2-1; D may be TRBD1 or TRBD2 (6 bases each). The CDR3 totals 13 residues. V lost 4 bases, J lost 6 bases, and 10 bases lay in between. Per the germline V gene, CDR1 is WSHSY and CDR2 is SAAADI. CDR3 DNA: TGCGCCAGCAGTGTGTCGGGGGCCAATGAGCAGTTCTTC. This gives the protein CASSVSGANEQFF.

The J gene is TRBJ1-5, the V gene TRBV6-6; 8 bases map to TRBD1. The J segment lost 6 bases and the V segment lost 6 bases, leaving 7 bases of the junction unmatched. Per the germline V gene, CDR1 is MNHNY and CDR2 is SVGAGI (reference sequence). This CDR3 region has 14 residues. The CDR3 sequence: CASSRLQGGQPQHF. The CDR3 nucleotides are TGTGCCAGCAGCCGACTACAGGGGGGTCAGCCCCAGCATTTT.

The chain joins TRBV27 to TRBJ2-5, with 9 bases identical to TRBD2. Unmatched junction bases numbered 11, after V lost 2 bases and J lost 7 bases. This CDR3 is built from 16 residues. In germline, CDR1 is MNHEY, CDR2 SMNVEV (reference sequence). The CDR3 reads CASSLNGPAGGGTQYF. CDR3 in DNA: TGTGCCAGCAGTTTAAATGGGCCAGCGGGGGGAGGGACCCAGTACTTC.

The rearrangement uses TRBV6-1 and TRBJ2-7; 7 nucleotides agree with TRBD1. V gave up 5 bases and J gave up 3 bases; unmatched junction bases: 4. Germline V lookup: CDR1 MNHNS, CDR2 SASEGT. The CDR3 extends over 13 amino acids. The CDR3 spells CASSPGQHYEQYV. The CDR3 DNA sequence: TGTGCCAGCAGTCCGGGACAGCACTACGAGCAGTACGTC.

The chain has TRBV5-6 and TRBJ1-2; D gene unclear. CDR3 length equals 14 residues. From germline, CDR1 is SGHDT and CDR2 YYEEEE. V lost 1 base and J 5 bases, leaving 12 bases between the germline ends. This CDR3 reads CASSLSREGYGYTF. The CDR3 nucleotides read TGTGCCAGCAGCTTGTCAAGGGAGGGTTATGGCTACACCTTC.